Listed here are 26 T cell receptor beta chains from one sample, sequenced in a study of CXCR3-negative and CXCR3-positive naive CD8 T cells. cDNA libraries for TRB were generated by 5' RACE incorporating UMI labels. Using the 5' RACE reads, TCRdb records one entry per CDR3 protein without DNA. Its table lists 150,000 or so distinct CDR3 sequences. Source material: naive CXCR3- CD8+ T cells from blood. Subset specified: CD45RO-CCR7+CD27+CD95- naive CD8+ T cells lacking CXCR3 (TNR3-). The receptors originated from a human donor in good health. Some clones in this sample may be carry-over from other donors' samples.

The gene calls are TRBV28 and TRBJ2-7; with no DNA, the TCRdb D assignment of TRBD2 cannot be verified. The germline V gene encodes CDR1 MDHEN and CDR2 SYDVKM. The CDR3 has 14 residues. CDR3 region: CASSTGGPEYEQYF. Based on the CDR3 plus reference TRBV28 and TRBJ2-7, the full variable domain is DVKVTQSSRYLVKRTGEKVFLECVQDMDHENMFWYRQDPGLGLRLIYFSYDVKMKEKGDIPEGYSVSREKKERFSLILESASTNQTSMYLCASSTGGPEYEQYFGPGTRLTVT.

This rearrangement joins TRBV27 to TRBJ1-2; TCRdb lists TRBD1, though no DNA is available to test this call. CDR1 and CDR2 (germline): MNHEY, SMNVEV (reference sequence). The CDR3 runs to 13 residues. The CDR3 is CASSWGRGYGYTF.

The chain links TRBV29-1 to TRBJ2-1; TCRdb picks TRBD2, but there is no DNA to check that call. The germline CDR1 and CDR2 sequences are SQVTM and ANQGSEA. The CDR3 is made up of 14 amino acids. The CDR3 is CSVAAGDPYNEQFF.

The chain joins TRBV29-1 to TRBJ2-5; TCRdb's assignment of TRBD1 cannot be checked, as there is no DNA. The CDR3 consists of 13 residues. Germline assignment: CDR1 SQVTM and CDR2 ANQGSEA. CDR3 in amino acids: CSVELGESETQYF.

The CDR3 region is CSARERLAAQETQYF. The chain carries TRBV20-1 and TRBJ2-5; TCRdb's D call, TRBD2, is unchecked because there is no DNA. Germline V gene lookup returns CDR1 DFQATT and CDR2 SNEGSKA (reference sequence). This CDR3 comprises 15 residues.

J is TRBJ2-1 and V is TRBV19; TCRdb names TRBD2, which stays unverified in the absence of DNA. Germline lookup yields CDR1 LNHDA and CDR2 SQIVND (reference sequence). The CDR3 is 12 residues long. CDR3 sequence reads: CASSPGGREQFF.

The chain uses TRBV12-3 or TRBV12-4 and TRBJ2-7. The CDR3 length is 12 residues. CDR3 amino acids: CASSLARYEQYF.

The chain recombines TRBV27 with TRBJ1-1; TCRdb reports TRBD1, a call that lacks DNA to check it against. The germline V gene encodes CDR1 MNHEY and CDR2 SMNVEV (reference sequence). This CDR3 comprises 15 residues. The CDR3 loop reads CASSIHRELDTEAFF.

The V gene is TRBV2, the J gene TRBJ2-1; TCRdb's D call of TRBD2 is untestable without DNA. CDR3 length: 15 residues. From germline, CDR1 is SNHLY and CDR2 FYNNEI. CDR3 protein: CASSGPGTRGNEQFF.

The rearrangement links TRBV7-9 to TRBJ1-1. Germline assignment: CDR1 SEHNR and CDR2 FQNEAQ (reference sequence). The CDR3 consists of 15 residues. The CDR3 protein is CASSFHVGGGTEAFF.

Measured by frequency, this clonotype is medium-sized. The rearrangement links TRBV6-5 to TRBJ2-2; lacking DNA, the TRBD1 call made by TCRdb goes unchecked. The CDR3 is made up of 15 amino acids. Germline CDR1 reads MNHEY; CDR2 reads SVGAGI. CDR3 sequence reads: CASSLTGGNTGELFF.

The rearrangement links TRBV4-3 to TRBJ1-1. There are 16 residues in the CDR3. The germline V gene has CDR1 LGHNA and CDR2 YSLEER. The CDR3 spells CASSHRRVIMNTEAFF.

The chain employs TRBV5-5 and TRBJ2-5. This CDR3 is 15 amino acids long. The germline V gene encodes CDR1 SGHKS and CDR2 YYEKEE (reference sequence). The CDR3 is CASSLYEAVQETPYF.

V gene TRBV20-1 combines with J gene TRBJ2-5; with no DNA, the TCRdb D assignment of TRBD1 cannot be verified. CDR3 length: 17 amino acids. Germline values: CDR1 DFQATT, CDR2 SNEGSKA (reference sequence). The CDR3 loop is CSARGPRTKSHSETQYF.

The chain carries TRBV29-1 and TRBJ2-1; TCRdb calls TRBD1, which cannot be checked without DNA. This CDR3 has 14 amino acids. Germline V gives CDR1 SQVTM, CDR2 ANQGSEA. The chain's CDR3 is CSVIGRGNYNEQFF.

CDR3 in amino acids: CASSFLGLNTEAFF. The V gene is TRBV12-3 or TRBV12-4, the J gene TRBJ1-1. The CDR3 contains 14 residues.

This chain joins TRBV2 and TRBJ2-5; the D call of TRBD1 rests on TCRdb alone, since no DNA is present to check it. Germline lookup yields CDR1 SNHLY and CDR2 FYNNEI. The CDR3 sequence is 16 residues long. The CDR3 sequence is CASRPGQGAPLVTQYF. The full variable domain, its missing parts supplied by reference TRBV2 and TRBJ2-5, is EPEVTQTPSHQVTQMGQEVILRCVPISNHLYFYWYRQILGQKVEFLVSFYNNEISEKSEIFDDQFSVERPDGSNFTLKIRSTKLEDSAMYFCASRPGQGAPLVTQYFGPGTRLLVL.

This rearrangement joins TRBV4-3 to TRBJ1-1; the D call of TRBD1 rests on TCRdb alone, since no DNA is present to check it. Germline V gives CDR1 LGHNA, CDR2 YSLEER. CDR3 size: 15 residues. The CDR3 is CASSQPRGGRTEAFF.

V gene TRBV4-1 combines with J gene TRBJ1-1. The CDR3 consists of 13 residues. Germline CDR1 reads MGHRA; CDR2 reads YSYEKL. This CDR3 reads CASSRPAQTEAFF.

V is TRBV7-2 and J is TRBJ1-6; TCRdb names TRBD1, which stays unverified in the absence of DNA. The CDR3 is 17 residues long. Germline V lookup: CDR1 SGHTA, CDR2 FQGNSA. The chain's CDR3 is CASSLGLAGTGNSPLHF. Looking up the rest from reference TRBV7-2 and TRBJ1-6 gives the full variable domain: GAGVSQSPSNKVTEKGKDVELRCDPISGHTALYWYRQSLGQGLEFLIYFQGNSAPDKSGLPSDRFSAERTGGSVSTLTIQRTQQEDSAVYLCASSLGLAGTGNSPLHFGNGTRLTVT.

This rearrangement joins TRBV7-9 to TRBJ2-1; TCRdb's D call, TRBD2, is unchecked because there is no DNA. Germline V gives CDR1 SEHNR, CDR2 FQNEAQ (reference sequence). This CDR3 has 15 amino acids. The CDR3 spells CASRPPLGLVDEQFF.

This sequence joins TRBV6-6 and TRBJ2-1. CDR1 is MNHNY and CDR2 is SVGAGI in the germline V gene (reference sequence). The CDR3 is made up of 12 amino acids. The CDR3 sequence is CASSYSFNEQFF.

The rearrangement links TRBV7-3 to TRBJ2-5; lacking DNA, the TRBD1 call made by TCRdb goes unchecked. The CDR3 contains 15 residues. Germline V gene sequence: CDR1 SGHTA, CDR2 FQGTGA. The CDR3 sequence: CASSLGDSHQETQYF.

The chain employs TRBV4-1 and TRBJ2-1; TCRdb reports TRBD2, a call that lacks DNA to check it against. The germline gives CDR1 MGHRA, CDR2 YSYEKL. The CDR3 sequence is 16 residues long. CDR3 sequence: CASSQLLAGFGNEQFF.

The V gene is TRBV12-3 or TRBV12-4, the J gene TRBJ1-4; TCRdb's assignment of TRBD1 cannot be checked, as there is no DNA. The CDR3 is 14 amino acids. The CDR3 here is CASSHQGWGEKLFF.

This CDR3 is CASSFGAAGELFF. The rearrangement uses TRBV11-3 and TRBJ2-2; the D call from TCRdb, TRBD1, cannot be confirmed without DNA. Germline V lookup: CDR1 SGHNT, CDR2 YENEEA. The CDR3 runs to 13 residues.